The T cell receptor beta chain described here comes from a study of human T cells and chemical hapten exposure. The wider study: All patients underwent weekly scalp dosing with diphenylcyclopropenone for the full roughly 25-week study.

Notes on the study in general: The number of TCRs over 1 in 1000 frequency stayed unchanged after DPC.

The CDR3 runs to 15 residues. The V gene lost 7 bases and the J gene lost 0 bases, with 13 bases spanning the gap. CDR1 and CDR2 (germline): MNHEY, SMNVEV (reference sequence). TCRdb called the RACE reads again in MiXCR, with one record for every CDR3 protein. The table has 370,000 or so distinct CDR3 sequences, around 5% seen once; the top ten hold under 3%. This clonotype showed up many times. What it recognizes is unknown. Time point here: patch test 1, 2 weeks after DPC sensitization. Treatment reported: therapeutic diphenylcyclopropenone sensitization with weekly scalp DPC. The sequenced sample was whole blood, obtained in connection with sensitization to the hapten diphenylcyclopropenone (DPC). The V and J genes are TRBV27 and TRBJ2-1; weak D call: TRBD2 (5 bases). This receptor was obtained from a woman between 50 and 59 years old with alopecia areata. Some clones in this sample may be carry-over from other donors' samples. This CDR3 reads CASTTDYLSYNEQFF. Written as DNA, the CDR3 is TGTGCCAGCACCACCGACTACCTCTCCTACAATGAGCAGTTCTTC.